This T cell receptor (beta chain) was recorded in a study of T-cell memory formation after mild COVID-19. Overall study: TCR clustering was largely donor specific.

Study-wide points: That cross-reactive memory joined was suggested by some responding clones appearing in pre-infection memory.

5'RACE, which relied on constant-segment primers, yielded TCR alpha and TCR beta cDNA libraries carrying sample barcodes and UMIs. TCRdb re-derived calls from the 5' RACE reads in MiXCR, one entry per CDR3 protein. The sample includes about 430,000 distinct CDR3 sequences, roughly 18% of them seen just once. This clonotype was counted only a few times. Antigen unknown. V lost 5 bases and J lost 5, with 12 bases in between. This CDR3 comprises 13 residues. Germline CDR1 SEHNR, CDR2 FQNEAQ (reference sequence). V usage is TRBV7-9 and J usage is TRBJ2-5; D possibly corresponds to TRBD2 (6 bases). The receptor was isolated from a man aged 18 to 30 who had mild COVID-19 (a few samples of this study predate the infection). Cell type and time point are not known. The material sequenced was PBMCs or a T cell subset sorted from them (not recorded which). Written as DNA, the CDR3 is TGTGCCAGCAGCCGATCAGGAGGGGAGACCCAGTACTTC. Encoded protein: CASSRSGGETQYF.